A selection of T cell receptor beta chains follows, all from one sample in a study of blood T cell repertoires in COVID-19. Libraries were prepared by immunoSEQ multiplex PCR; TCRdb keeps only in-frame clonotypes and omits some of them. The sample comprises around 68,000 clones, 88% of which are singletons, and less than 2.5% rests with the top ten. Material: peripheral blood. Source of these receptors: a human donor in a cohort sampled during active COVID-19. Each CDR3 is given with its conserved first and last residue. The D gene is left open where the match is weak. Not all rows give a size; the values are once, few, many and, for expanded clones, a class.

d_gene	len	v_gene	j_gene	abundance	CDR3aa	CDR3nt
TRBD1	13	TRBV28	TRBJ1-1	NA	CASGQDRGQSAFF	TGTGCCAGCGGGCAGGACAGGGGGCAGTCAGCTTTCTTT
TRBD1	16	TRBV5-1	TRBJ1-2	once	CASSLALDRGFYGYTF	TGCGCCAGCAGCTTGGCCCTTGACAGGGGGTTCTATGGCTACACCTTC
NA	14	TRBV19	TRBJ1-1	NA	CASRGQGRNTEAFF	TGTGCCAGTAGAGGGCAGGGCCGGAACACTGAAGCTTTCTTT
TRBD1	16	TRBV28	TRBJ1-6	NA	CASSTQGAGYGSPLHF	TGTGCCAGCAGCACACAGGGGGCAGGATATGGATCACCCCTCCACTTT
TRBD1	16	TRBV4-1	TRBJ1-5	NA	CASSQVAGQLNQPQHF	TGCGCCAGCAGCCAAGTTGCGGGACAGCTCAATCAGCCCCAGCATTTT
NA	15	TRBV7-2	TRBJ2-7	NA	CASSLATGGSYEQYF	TGTGCCAGCAGCTTAGCCACCGGGGGATCCTACGAGCAGTACTTC
NA	15	TRBV6-1	TRBJ2-1	NA	CASSEKGEGYNEQFF	TGTGCCAGCAGTGAAAAGGGGGAAGGGTACAATGAGCAGTTCTTC
TRBD1	15	TRBV6-4	TRBJ2-5	NA	CASRPTGGAGETQYF	TGTGCCAGCAGGCCCACAGGGGGCGCCGGGGAGACCCAGTACTTC
TRBD1	16	TRBV7-8	TRBJ1-5	NA	CASSDYGTGDSQPQHF	TGTGCCAGCAGCGATTACGGTACAGGGGACAGTCAGCCCCAGCATTTT
NA	12	TRBV24-1	TRBJ2-7	NA	CATSDFGYEQYF	TGTGCCACCAGTGATTTCGGTTACGAGCAGTACTTC
NA	14	TRBV11-2	TRBJ2-5	NA	CASSLGSTQETQYF	TGTGCCAGCAGCTTAGGGAGCACTCAAGAGACCCAGTACTTC
NA	15	TRBV5-6	TRBJ1-3	NA	CASSLGAGSGNTIYF	TGTGCCAGCAGCTTGGGGGCCGGCTCTGGAAACACCATATATTTT
TRBD1	15	TRBV27	TRBJ1-2	NA	CASSSPGTAYYGYTF	TGTGCCAGCAGTTCCCCCGGGACAGCGTACTATGGCTACACCTTC
NA	15	TRBV5-5	TRBJ1-2	NA	CASSSRSQDLGGYTF	TGTGCCAGCAGCTCGCGGAGCCAGGACTTGGGGGGCTACACCTTC
NA	19	TRBV27	TRBJ2-4	NA	CASSPRLVEVPYVKNIQYF	TGTGCCAGCAGTCCCCGACTAGTAGAGGTTCCTTACGTCAAAAACATTCAGTACTTC
TRBD1	14	TRBV6-2/TRBV6-3	TRBJ2-1	once	CASSPGTGYNEQFF	TGTGCCAGCAGTCCGGGGACAGGCTACAATGAGCAGTTCTTC
NA	13	TRBV15	TRBJ1-2	NA	CATSGTAFYGYTF	TGTGCCACCAGCGGAACAGCCTTCTATGGCTACACCTTC